These 19 T cell receptor beta chains share one sample of origin, sequenced in a study of shared clonotypes between healthy human individuals. TCRdb keeps only in-frame clones here, not all; method: immunoSEQ multiplex PCR. The sample lists roughly 530,000 clones, 95% to 97% occurring once. The sample consisted of naive CD4+ T cells sorted from blood. Subset described: CD45RA+ positively selected. The receptors originated from a woman in her thirties in good health.

This rearrangement joins TRBV10-1 to TRBJ2-5; D not certain. Germline values: CDR1 WNHNN, CDR2 SYGVQD (reference sequence). This CDR3 comprises 14 residues. V shed 2 bases and J shed 1 base, with 8 bases lying between them. The CDR3 protein is CASSEKATQETQYF. In nucleotides, the CDR3 is TGCGCCAGCAGTGAGAAGGCAACCCAAGAGACCCAGTACTTC.

This clone was counted a single time. This chain links TRBV15 with TRBJ2-3; possibly TRBD1 for D (6 bases). The CDR3 runs to 14 residues. Trimming stripped 4 bases from V and 4 bases from J, with 12 bases between. Germline loops: CDR1 LNHNV, CDR2 YYDKDF (reference sequence). The CDR3 DNA is TGTGCCACCAGCACTCGGACAGTCCCAGATACGCAGTATTTT. It specifies CATSTRTVPDTQYF.

The rearrangement links TRBV6-5 to TRBJ2-3; the D gene is possibly TRBD1 (6 bases). CDR1 MNHEY and CDR2 SVGAGI come from the germline V gene. The length of the CDR3 is 14 residues. Trimming took off 6 bases at V and 0 bases at J, with 10 bases between the two ends. This CDR3 is CASRNRASTDTQYF. CDR3 DNA sequence: TGTGCCAGCAGAAACAGGGCTAGCACAGATACGCAGTATTTT.

This rearrangement joins TRBV6-1 to TRBJ1-1, with D unresolved. Germline V gene data show CDR1 as MNHNS and CDR2 as SASEGT. The germline V and J ends were trimmed by 5 bases and 0 bases, with 7 bases remaining between them. The CDR3 loop spans 13 amino acids. The CDR3 DNA reads as TGTGCCAGCAGTCCTCCGATGAACACTGAAGCTTTCTTT. This codes for CASSPPMNTEAFF.

The chain joins TRBV21-1 to TRBJ2-7. TRBV21-1 is a pseudogene. The CDR3 contains 15 residues. The CDR3 loop is CASSNGREKHYEQYF. CDR3 nucleotides: TGTGCCAGCAGCAATGGCAGGGAGAAACACTACGAGCAGTACTTC.

In the case of this clone: The sample carries other DNA sequences with the same CDR3. The genes are TRBV5-1 and TRBJ2-2, with D unresolved. Per the germline V gene, CDR1 is SGHRS and CDR2 is YFSETQ. This CDR3 contains 13 residues. V gave up 2 bases and J gave up 3 bases, with 5 bases separating them. CDR3 protein: CASSFTDTGELFF. In nucleotides, the CDR3 is TGCGCCAGCAGCTTTACGGACACCGGGGAGCTGTTTTTT.

V and J are TRBV6-5 and TRBJ2-7; 9 nucleotides agree with TRBD1. Germline V gene data show CDR1 as MNHEY and CDR2 as SVGAGI. Trimming cost V 6 bases and J 4 bases; bases outside gene matches: 10. The CDR3 length is 15 residues. CDR3 coding DNA: TGTGCCAGCAGGGCCCGGACAGGGGTGGTGTACGAGCAGTACTTC. Translating it yields CASRARTGVVYEQYF.

CDR3 sequence reads: CASSLQGGWLGAISPLHF. CDR3 DNA: TGTGCCAGCAGCTTACAGGGTGGGTGGTTGGGAGCCATTTCACCCCTCCACTTT. The chain couples TRBV28 to TRBJ1-6; possible D gene TRBD1, 6 bases. There are 18 residues in the CDR3. Germline V CDR1 and CDR2: MDHEN, SYDVKM. V was shortened by 6 bases and J by 9 bases, with 27 bases between the two germline ends.

This rearrangement joins TRBV10-2 to TRBJ2-7, with D perhaps matching TRBD2 (5 bases). The germline V and J ends were trimmed by 2 bases and 6 bases, with 17 bases remaining between them. Germline V CDR1 and CDR2: WSHSY, SAAADI. The CDR3 sequence is 15 residues long. The CDR3 bases are TGCGCCAGCAGTGAGCTCGGCGGGCCGTTAGGCGAGCAGTACTTC. Amino acid sequence: CASSELGGPLGEQYF.

This chain connects TRBV2 to TRBJ1-5; D uncertain. Germline CDR1 and CDR2: SNHLY and FYNNEI. With 3 bases removed from V and 4 bases from J, the gap between germline ends came to 7 bases. The CDR3 is 13 amino acids. CDR3 amino acids: CASSEEGNQPQHF. The CDR3, as DNA: TGTGCCAGCAGTGAGGAGGGAAATCAGCCCCAGCATTTT.

The J gene is TRBJ1-1, the V gene TRBV5-1; 8 bases are shared with TRBD1. Germline V lookup: CDR1 SGHRS, CDR2 YFSETQ. This CDR3 has 14 amino acids. After removal of 4 bases from V and 2 bases from J, the junction contained 4 bases not matched to a gene. CDR3 residues: CASSVGQVNTEAFF. CDR3 in DNA: TGCGCCAGCAGCGTGGGACAGGTAAACACTGAAGCTTTCTTT.

The chain recombines TRBV7-3 with TRBJ2-1, with 12 bases matching TRBD2. Trimming at V came to 2 bases and at J to 4 bases, leaving 9 bases not matched to a gene. CDR1 and CDR2 (germline): SGHTA, FQGTGA. The CDR3 has 18 residues. CDR3 loop: CASSLVLAGGERYNEQFF. CDR3 in DNA: TGTGCCAGCAGCTTAGTACTAGCGGGAGGAGAACGATACAATGAGCAGTTCTTC. Variable domain in full (rest from reference TRBV7-3 and TRBJ2-1): GAGVSQTPSNKVTEKGKYVELRCDPISGHTALYWYRQSLGQGPEFLIYFQGTGAADDSGLPNDRFFAVRPEGSVSTLKIQRTERGDSAVYLCASSLVLAGGERYNEQFFGPGTRLTVL.

The rearrangement joins TRBV4-1 to TRBJ2-2; D may be TRBD1 (6 bases). V was trimmed by 6 bases and J by 0 bases, leaving 20 bases between them. Germline V gives CDR1 MGHRA, CDR2 YSYEKL. This CDR3 spans 18 amino acids. The DNA for the CDR3 is TGCGCCAGCAGGTCTTTTAGGGACACCTACCCGAACACCGGGGAGCTGTTTTTT. Its translation is CASRSFRDTYPNTGELFF.

This sequence joins TRBV14 and TRBJ2-5; perhaps TRBD1 as D (6 bases). Trimming left V 0 bases short and J 5 bases short, with 13 bases between. The CDR3 is 15 amino acids. The germline CDR1 and CDR2 sequences are SGHDN and FVKESK. The CDR3 DNA sequence: TGTGCCAGCAGCCAAGAGAGGGGGTATAGGGAGACCCAGTACTTC. Translating it yields CASSQERGYRETQYF.

The chain has TRBV28 and TRBJ2-7, with TRBD2 matching 13 bases. Germline lookup yields CDR1 MDHEN and CDR2 SYDVKM. The J segment lost 1 base and the V segment lost 5 bases, leaving 11 bases of the junction unmatched. The CDR3 has 18 residues. As DNA, the CDR3 is TGTGCCAGCAGTCCCCCGGGACTAGCGGGACCCAATTCCTACGAGCAGTACTTC. It is translated as CASSPPGLAGPNSYEQYF.

The chain recombines TRBV29-1 with TRBJ2-7; D unresolved. Germline V gives CDR1 SQVTM, CDR2 ANQGSEA. The V end lost 4 bases, the J end lost 6 bases, and 16 bases lay between the germline ends. The CDR3 length is 13 residues. The chain's CDR3 is CSVGRRMESEQYF. The CDR3, as DNA: TGCAGCGTTGGAAGGAGAATGGAAAGCGAGCAGTACTTC.

The J gene is TRBJ1-4, the V gene TRBV25-1; D not certain. The germline gives CDR1 MGHDK, CDR2 SYGVNS. V lost 4 bases to trimming and J lost 8 bases, with 17 bases between them. The CDR3 spans 15 residues. In DNA form, the CDR3 reads TGTGCCAGCAGTGCAGGATTCCGCCCGGGAGAAAAACTGTTTTTT. Translating it yields CASSAGFRPGEKLFF.

The gene calls are TRBV7-9 and TRBJ2-7; D remains ambiguous. The CDR3 runs 13 residues. CDR1 and CDR2 (germline): SEHNR, FQNEAQ (reference sequence). V was cut by 8 bases and J by 4 bases, with 15 bases left in between. CDR3: CASSPNFRYEQYF. DNA of the CDR3: TGTGCCAGCTCCCCGAACTTCAGATACGAGCAGTACTTC.

V gene TRBV11-2 combines with J gene TRBJ2-5; 7 nucleotides line up with TRBD1. The end of the DNA fits TRBJ2-7 better, so the J call may be wrong. Germline CDR1 SGHAT, CDR2 FQNNGV. The CDR3 loop spans 13 amino acids. The CDR3 DNA reads as TGTGCCAGCAGCCAAGACAGGGTCCCCGAGCAGTACTTC. It encodes CASSQDRVPEQYF.